These 23 T cell receptor beta chains share one sample of origin, sequenced in a study of monozygotic twins with inflammatory bowel disease. TCRdb derives one entry per CDR3 protein from the 5' RACE reads, leaving out DNA. Its table records some 400,000 distinct CDR3 sequences. The specimen sequenced was blood. The receptors here all came from a human donor with ulcerative colitis or Crohn's disease, or a healthy co-twin of an affected twin (not recorded which).

This CDR3 is CASSLRRRDRGIFRTYEQYF. This rearrangement joins TRBV7-7 to TRBJ2-7; TCRdb's D gene call, TRBD1, goes unchecked for lack of DNA. The germline CDR1 and CDR2 sequences are SSHAT and FNYEAQ (reference sequence). The CDR3 runs 20 residues.

The chain has TRBV18 and TRBJ2-7; the TCRdb call, TRBD1, lacks DNA for checking. In germline, CDR1 is KGHSH, CDR2 LQKENI. The CDR3 extends over 14 amino acids. CDR3 sequence: CASSPSGVSYEQYF.

The CDR3 sequence: CASSQDSPWTSGRYEQYF. The rearrangement uses TRBV14 and TRBJ2-7; no DNA is available, so the TRBD2 call from TCRdb remains unchecked. The germline gives CDR1 SGHDN, CDR2 FVKESK. The CDR3 sequence is 18 residues long.

J is TRBJ2-5 and V is TRBV3-1. The CDR3 contains 14 residues. Per germline, CDR1 LGHDT and CDR2 YNNKEL (reference sequence). CDR3 sequence reads: CASSQDYGDETQYF.

J is TRBJ1-1 and V is TRBV30; lacking DNA, the TRBD1 call made by TCRdb goes unchecked. The germline CDR1 and CDR2 sequences are GTSNPN and SVGIG (reference sequence). This CDR3 spans 15 amino acids. CDR3 sequence reads: CAWREEGGLGTEAFF.

The CDR3 here is CASSEGRTATNEKLFF. The rearrangement uses TRBV2 and TRBJ1-4; there is no DNA to check the TCRdb D call of TRBD1. The CDR3 totals 16 residues. CDR1 is SNHLY and CDR2 is FYNNEI in the germline V gene.

This sequence joins TRBV19 and TRBJ1-2. This CDR3 comprises 14 residues. Germline V gene lookup returns CDR1 LNHDA and CDR2 SQIVND (reference sequence). This CDR3 reads CASGTTWAYYGYTF.

The V call is TRBV28, the J call TRBJ1-1; TCRdb selects TRBD1, and the lack of DNA leaves this call unchecked. The CDR3 has 14 amino acids. Germline CDR1 is MDHEN and CDR2 is SYDVKM. CDR3: CASRRQGGGTEAFF.

CDR3 residues: CASSLWHREGANTGELFF. V and J are TRBV6-2 or TRBV6-3 and TRBJ2-2; TCRdb picks TRBD1, but there is no DNA to check that call. There are 18 residues in the CDR3. Germline lookup yields CDR1 MNHEY and CDR2 SVGEGT.

CDR3 amino acids: CASSAIEGPYGYTF. The chain recombines TRBV5-6 with TRBJ1-2. CDR3 length: 14 residues. From germline, CDR1 is SGHDT and CDR2 YYEEEE.

V and J are TRBV7-2 and TRBJ2-7; the TCRdb D gene call, TRBD2, has no DNA to confirm it. The CDR3 consists of 15 residues. Germline V CDR1 and CDR2: SGHTA, FQGNSA. The chain's CDR3 is CASSSTSGRPYEQYF.

The chain has TRBV27 and TRBJ1-1; TCRdb's D call, TRBD1, is unchecked because there is no DNA. The CDR3 length is 13 residues. Germline V CDR1 and CDR2: MNHEY, SMNVEV (reference sequence). CDR3 loop: CASSLSGGAEAFF.

The chain couples TRBV28 to TRBJ1-5; TCRdb calls TRBD1, which cannot be checked without DNA. CDR1 MDHEN and CDR2 SYDVKM come from the germline V gene. The CDR3 has 14 amino acids. The CDR3 spells CASSLGGFGQPQHF.

The CDR3 is CASSSSGGLSTDTQYF. This chain uses TRBV12-3 or TRBV12-4 with TRBJ2-3; the D call of TRBD2 rests on TCRdb alone, since no DNA is present to check it. The CDR3 consists of 16 residues.

This chain joins TRBV20-1 and TRBJ2-1; TCRdb names TRBD2, which stays unverified in the absence of DNA. CDR1 and CDR2 (germline): DFQATT, SNEGSKA (reference sequence). The CDR3 has 13 amino acids. This CDR3 is CSAAGTRSGEQFF.

V and J are TRBV28 and TRBJ1-5; TCRdb selects TRBD1, and the lack of DNA leaves this call unchecked. The CDR3 totals 17 residues. Germline CDR1 is MDHEN and CDR2 is SYDVKM. CDR3 amino acids: CASNPPAGGRGNQPRHF.

The chain carries TRBV25-1 and TRBJ1-2; TCRdb's D gene call, TRBD1, goes unchecked for lack of DNA. Germline V CDR1 and CDR2: MGHDK, SYGVNS. CDR3 length: 12 amino acids. Here the CDR3 reads CASSGGTKGYTF.

The chain employs TRBV4-2 and TRBJ2-1; lacking DNA, the TRBD1 call made by TCRdb goes unchecked. The germline gives CDR1 LGHNA, CDR2 YNFKEQ. CDR3 length: 17 amino acids. The CDR3 sequence is CASSQGLLGARFNEQFF.

J is TRBJ1-5 and V is TRBV5-1. The CDR3 covers 14 residues. The germline V gene has CDR1 SGHRS and CDR2 YFSETQ. The CDR3 reads CASSSGDDAQPQHF.

This chain joins TRBV4-2 and TRBJ1-5; the D gene TCRdb calls, TRBD1, cannot be checked with no DNA. Per germline, CDR1 LGHNA and CDR2 YNFKEQ. The CDR3 consists of 16 residues. The CDR3 spells CASSQDEGESNQPQHF.

The genes are TRBV12-3 or TRBV12-4 and TRBJ1-2; the D call of TRBD1 rests on TCRdb alone, since no DNA is present to check it. This CDR3 spans 15 amino acids. The CDR3 here is CASSSSQGARYGYTF.

The chain carries TRBV5-1 and TRBJ2-2; lacking DNA, the TRBD1 call made by TCRdb goes unchecked. The CDR3 totals 15 residues. The germline V gene encodes CDR1 SGHRS and CDR2 YFSETQ. The CDR3 reads CATRGGTGDTGELFF.

The chain uses TRBV27 and TRBJ2-1; the TCRdb call, TRBD2, lacks DNA for checking. This CDR3 has 15 residues. CDR1 is MNHEY, CDR2 SMNVEV, per germline (reference sequence). CDR3 amino acids: CASSWGTSGDNEQFF.